This T cell receptor beta chain is drawn from a study of human T cells and chemical hapten exposure. Across the whole study: Patch tests delivered 0.01% DPC to the upper back and were evaluated at 6 days. Notes on the study in general: Once DPC sensitization occurred, TCRs above 1 in 1000 frequency showed no change.

Time point in this sample: pre-sensitization, week 0. Specified treatment: therapeutic diphenylcyclopropenone sensitization with weekly scalp DPC. TCRdb re-derived calls from the RACE reads in MiXCR, one entry per CDR3 protein. Here the sample spans about 290,000 distinct CDR3 sequences, almost 8% being singletons. On this clonotype: Its antigen is undetermined.

The V gene's germline CDR1 is SGHDN and CDR2 FVKESK. The length of the CDR3 is 13 residues. Trimming cost V 1 base and J 0 bases, with 4 bases left between them. The chain carries TRBV14 and TRBJ2-7; D is unclear. The sample consisted of whole blood, taken in connection with sensitization to the hapten diphenylcyclopropenone (DPC). This receptor was identified in a man aged 18-30 years with alopecia areata. Some clones in this sample may be carry-over from other donors' samples. The CDR3 loop is CASSQVTSYEQYF. The CDR3 bases are TGTGCCAGCAGCCAAGTCACCTCCTACGAGCAGTACTTC.